Listed below are T cell receptor beta chains from one sample, sequenced in a study of shared clonotypes between healthy human individuals. The method was immunoSEQ multiplex PCR; TCRdb's version includes in-frame clones alone and lacks a portion of them. Among more than 2 million clones listed, almost 96% were seen once. The sample consisted of naive CD4+ T cells sorted from blood. These receptors were obtained from a young man in good health. The CDR3 runs from the conserved cysteine through the conserved F or W. Fields, in order: V gene, J gene, clone size, D gene, CDR3 protein, CDR3 DNA. A D gene is named only where the DNA matches it firmly. Size tells how often a clone was seen (once, few, many) or the class of an expanded clone, and some rows leave it out.

V gene: TRBV13; J gene: TRBJ2-7; clone size: NA; D gene: NA; CDR3 protein: CASSLPGASRGEQYF; CDR3 DNA: TGTGCCAGCAGCTTACCGGGGGCCAGTCGGGGCGAGCAGTACTTC
V gene: TRBV30; J gene: TRBJ2-1; clone size: NA; D gene: TRBD2; CDR3 protein: CAWSVRAGTYNEQFF; CDR3 DNA: TGTGCCTGGAGTGTGAGAGCGGGGACCTACAATGAGCAGTTCTTC
V gene: TRBV9; J gene: TRBJ2-7; clone size: NA; D gene: TRBD1; CDR3 protein: CASSVDRGRNEQYF; CDR3 DNA: TGTGCCAGCAGCGTAGACAGGGGTAGGAACGAGCAGTACTTC
V gene: TRBV19; J gene: TRBJ2-7; clone size: NA; D gene: NA; CDR3 protein: CASRNDRAYEQYF; CDR3 DNA: TGTGCCAGTAGGAATGACCGAGCCTACGAGCAGTACTTC
V gene: TRBV6-5; J gene: TRBJ1-5; clone size: once; D gene: NA; CDR3 protein: CASSSGVQPQHF; CDR3 DNA: TGTGCCAGCAGTTCGGGCGTTCAGCCCCAGCATTTT
V gene: TRBV19; J gene: TRBJ1-4; clone size: NA; D gene: NA; CDR3 protein: CASSRTVGNEKLFF; CDR3 DNA: TGTGCCAGTAGCCGGACAGTCGGTAATGAAAAACTGTTTTTT
V gene: TRBV7-7; J gene: TRBJ2-7; clone size: NA; D gene: NA; CDR3 protein: CASSQGGGREQYF; CDR3 DNA: TGTGCTAGCAGCCAGGGAGGGGGCAGGGAGCAGTACTTC
V gene: TRBV29-1; J gene: TRBJ2-1; clone size: NA; D gene: TRBD2; CDR3 protein: CSVEGLAEQFENEQFF; CDR3 DNA: TGCAGCGTTGAGGGACTAGCGGAGCAATTTGAAAATGAGCAGTTCTTC
V gene: TRBV9; J gene: TRBJ2-2; clone size: NA; D gene: TRBD2; CDR3 protein: CASSTPLGTSGPNTGELFF; CDR3 DNA: TGTGCCAGCAGCACCCCTCTAGGGACTAGCGGGCCTAACACCGGGGAGCTGTTTTTT
V gene: TRBV29-1; J gene: TRBJ1-1; clone size: NA; D gene: TRBD1; CDR3 protein: CSGDRQGGTEAFF; CDR3 DNA: TGCAGCGGGGACCGACAGGGCGGGACTGAAGCTTTCTTT
V gene: TRBV10-3; J gene: TRBJ2-7; clone size: few; D gene: NA; CDR3 protein: CAIPDRASEQYF; CDR3 DNA: TGTGCCATCCCCGACCGGGCCTCTGAGCAGTACTTC
V gene: TRBV2; J gene: TRBJ1-1; clone size: NA; D gene: NA; CDR3 protein: CASQITRGTEAFF; CDR3 DNA: TGTGCCTCCCAAATCACAAGGGGCACTGAAGCTTTCTTT
V gene: TRBV5-1; J gene: TRBJ1-1; clone size: NA; D gene: NA; CDR3 protein: CASSTGTGAEAFF; CDR3 DNA: TGCGCCAGCAGCACCGGGACGGGAGCTGAAGCTTTCTTT
V gene: TRBV7-6; J gene: TRBJ2-3; clone size: NA; D gene: NA; CDR3 protein: CASSLGPPDTQYF; CDR3 DNA: TGTGCCAGCAGCTTAGGACCCCCAGATACGCAGTATTTT
V gene: TRBV4-1; J gene: TRBJ2-1; clone size: NA; D gene: TRBD2; CDR3 protein: CASSPGLALNLGQFF; CDR3 DNA: TGCGCCAGCAGCCCGGGACTAGCGCTTAATTTAGGGCAGTTCTTC
V gene: TRBV15; J gene: TRBJ2-4; clone size: NA; D gene: TRBD1; CDR3 protein: CATSYRQGDIQYF; CDR3 DNA: TGTGCCACCAGTTACCGACAGGGAGACATTCAGTACTTC
V gene: TRBV5-1; J gene: TRBJ1-2; clone size: NA; D gene: TRBD1; CDR3 protein: CASSRTGDGYTF; CDR3 DNA: TGCGCCAGCAGCCGTACAGGGGATGGCTACACCTTC